A selection of T cell receptor beta chains follows, all from one sample in a study of cytomegalovirus exposure and HLA in healthy donors. The data were produced by immunoSEQ multiplex PCR, yet TCRdb's version contains in-frame clones alone and is incomplete. The repertoire holds over 100,000 clones, with roughly 80% as singletons. The sequencing input was PBMCs. All receptors come from a man between 35 and 55 years old in good health and CMV-seronegative. Both conserved end residues are part of each CDR3. Fields, in order: V gene, clone size, J gene, D gene, CDR3 protein, CDR3 DNA. The D gene is left open where the match is weak. The listing skips clone size in some rows; elsewhere it reads once, few, many or a size class.

V gene: TRBV10-3; clone size: NA; J gene: TRBJ1-2; D gene: NA; CDR3 protein: CAISETGTSGYTF; CDR3 DNA: TGTGCCATCAGTGAGACAGGGACAAGTGGCTACACCTTC
V gene: TRBV5-1; clone size: NA; J gene: TRBJ2-7; D gene: TRBD2; CDR3 protein: CASSLAGGAEEQYF; CDR3 DNA: TGCGCCAGCAGCTTGGCGGGGGGGGCGGAAGAGCAGTACTTC
V gene: TRBV14; clone size: NA; J gene: TRBJ1-2; D gene: TRBD1; CDR3 protein: CASSQSGQGLRGYTF; CDR3 DNA: TGTGCCAGCAGCCAATCGGGACAGGGGTTGCGTGGCTACACCTTC
V gene: TRBV7-9; clone size: NA; J gene: TRBJ2-4; D gene: TRBD1; CDR3 protein: CASSQHDRGAKNIQYF; CDR3 DNA: TGTGCCAGCAGCCAACATGACAGGGGGGCCAAAAACATTCAGTACTTC
V gene: TRBV29-1; clone size: NA; J gene: TRBJ2-7; D gene: NA; CDR3 protein: CSVEEAGEGYEQYF; CDR3 DNA: TGCAGCGTTGAAGAGGCAGGAGAGGGCTACGAGCAGTACTTC
V gene: TRBV9; clone size: few; J gene: TRBJ1-1; D gene: TRBD1; CDR3 protein: CASSVAGTGWNTEAFF; CDR3 DNA: TGTGCCAGCAGCGTGGCGGGGACAGGATGGAACACTGAAGCTTTCTTT
V gene: TRBV7-9; clone size: NA; J gene: TRBJ2-7; D gene: NA; CDR3 protein: CASSLGNSATYEQYF; CDR3 DNA: TGTGCCAGCAGCTTAGGTAATAGCGCGACCTACGAGCAGTACTTC
V gene: TRBV15; clone size: NA; J gene: TRBJ2-1; D gene: TRBD1; CDR3 protein: CATSREMGQYNEQFF; CDR3 DNA: TGTGCCACCAGCAGAGAGATGGGACAGTACAATGAGCAGTTCTTC
V gene: TRBV6-5; clone size: NA; J gene: TRBJ2-7; D gene: NA; CDR3 protein: CASSSPTKTYEQYF; CDR3 DNA: TGTGCCAGCAGTTCCCCGACAAAGACCTACGAGCAGTACTTC
V gene: TRBV11-3; clone size: NA; J gene: TRBJ1-1; D gene: TRBD1; CDR3 protein: CASSTGGRGAFF; CDR3 DNA: TGTGCCAGCAGCACAGGGGGCCGAGGAGCTTTCTTT
V gene: TRBV13; clone size: NA; J gene: TRBJ2-5; D gene: NA; CDR3 protein: CASSFQGQETQYF; CDR3 DNA: TGTGCCAGCAGCTTTCAGGGACAAGAGACCCAGTACTTC
V gene: TRBV2; clone size: NA; J gene: TRBJ1-1; D gene: NA; CDR3 protein: CASSGRRAEAFF; CDR3 DNA: TGTGCCAGCAGCGGTCGTCGTGCGGAAGCTTTCTTT
V gene: TRBV9; clone size: NA; J gene: TRBJ2-3; D gene: TRBD2; CDR3 protein: CASSGGLAGVEDTQYF; CDR3 DNA: TGTGCCAGCAGCGGGGGACTAGCGGGGGTGGAAGATACGCAGTATTTT
V gene: TRBV5-1; clone size: once; J gene: TRBJ2-7; D gene: TRBD2; CDR3 protein: CASTTTVVGGGSYEQYF; CDR3 DNA: TGCGCCAGCACCACAACCGTAGTCGGCGGGGGGTCCTACGAGCAGTACTTC
V gene: TRBV30; clone size: NA; J gene: TRBJ2-4; D gene: TRBD2; CDR3 protein: CAWSVVLAGGLAKNIQYF; CDR3 DNA: TGTGCCTGGAGTGTGGTGCTAGCGGGAGGGCTGGCCAAAAACATTCAGTACTTC
V gene: TRBV7-2; clone size: NA; J gene: TRBJ2-7; D gene: TRBD1; CDR3 protein: CASSLNLQGAQEQYF; CDR3 DNA: TGTGCCAGCAGCCTAAACCTCCAGGGGGCGCAAGAGCAGTACTTC
V gene: TRBV5-1; clone size: NA; J gene: TRBJ1-5; D gene: NA; CDR3 protein: CASSLDGQGTQPQHF; CDR3 DNA: TGCGCCAGCAGCTTGGATGGGCAGGGAACTCAGCCCCAGCATTTT
V gene: TRBV19; clone size: NA; J gene: TRBJ1-5; D gene: TRBD1; CDR3 protein: CASSALPGQGTNQPQHF; CDR3 DNA: TGTGCCAGTAGTGCGCTACCGGGACAGGGGACCAATCAGCCCCAGCATTTT
V gene: TRBV30; clone size: NA; J gene: TRBJ2-2; D gene: NA; CDR3 protein: CAWLRTLSNTGELFF; CDR3 DNA: TGTGCCTGGTTAAGAACCCTATCGAACACCGGGGAGCTGTTTTTT
V gene: TRBV14; clone size: NA; J gene: TRBJ1-1; D gene: NA; CDR3 protein: CASSQYNLFDTEAFF; CDR3 DNA: TGTGCCAGCAGCCAATACAATTTATTCGACACTGAAGCTTTCTTT
V gene: TRBV27; clone size: NA; J gene: TRBJ2-1; D gene: TRBD2; CDR3 protein: CASSFRGAGGPGYNEQFF; CDR3 DNA: TGTGCCAGCAGTTTCCGAGGAGCGGGAGGGCCGGGGTACAATGAGCAGTTCTTC
V gene: TRBV5-1; clone size: few; J gene: TRBJ2-1; D gene: TRBD2; CDR3 protein: CASSPGLAGDSYNEQFF; CDR3 DNA: TGCGCCAGCAGCCCGGGACTAGCGGGGGACTCCTACAATGAGCAGTTCTTC
V gene: TRBV11-2; clone size: NA; J gene: TRBJ2-2; D gene: TRBD1; CDR3 protein: CASSFRDRAIGELFF; CDR3 DNA: TGTGCCAGCAGCTTCCGGGACAGGGCAATCGGGGAGCTGTTTTTT
V gene: TRBV7-8; clone size: NA; J gene: TRBJ2-7; D gene: TRBD1; CDR3 protein: CASSFRTGLKSSYEQYF; CDR3 DNA: TGTGCCAGCAGCTTCCGGACAGGCTTAAAGTCATCCTACGAGCAGTACTTC
V gene: TRBV7-9; clone size: NA; J gene: TRBJ1-2; D gene: NA; CDR3 protein: CASSLVLPSYGYTF; CDR3 DNA: TGTGCCAGCAGCTTAGTATTACCTAGCTATGGCTACACCTTC
V gene: TRBV5-1; clone size: few; J gene: TRBJ2-7; D gene: NA; CDR3 protein: CASSPEGSSYEQYF; CDR3 DNA: TGCGCCAGCAGCCCGGAGGGGAGCTCCTACGAGCAGTACTTC
V gene: TRBV7-6; clone size: NA; J gene: TRBJ2-5; D gene: NA; CDR3 protein: CASSPWGPRETQYF; CDR3 DNA: TGTGCCAGCAGCCCATGGGGCCCCCGGGAGACCCAGTACTTC
V gene: TRBV7-2; clone size: few; J gene: TRBJ2-7; D gene: NA; CDR3 protein: CASSLGPVEQYF; CDR3 DNA: TGTGCCAGCAGCTTAGGGCCCGTCGAGCAGTACTTC
V gene: TRBV5-4; clone size: NA; J gene: TRBJ2-7; D gene: NA; CDR3 protein: CASSSTRGSSYEQYF; CDR3 DNA: TGTGCCAGCAGCTCGACTCGAGGGAGCTCCTACGAGCAGTACTTC
V gene: TRBV11-2; clone size: NA; J gene: TRBJ1-4; D gene: TRBD1; CDR3 protein: CAGSSGPGTGGEKLFF; CDR3 DNA: TGTGCCGGCAGCTCCGGACCGGGGACAGGAGGTGAAAAACTGTTTTTT
V gene: TRBV11-1; clone size: NA; J gene: TRBJ2-1; D gene: NA; CDR3 protein: CASTGTKGFDYNEQFF; CDR3 DNA: TGTGCCAGCACCGGGACAAAGGGTTTTGACTACAATGAGCAGTTCTTC
V gene: TRBV7-2; clone size: NA; J gene: TRBJ1-2; D gene: NA; CDR3 protein: CASSPRTAANYGYTF; CDR3 DNA: TGTGCCAGCAGCCCCAGGACAGCAGCTAACTATGGCTACACCTTC
V gene: TRBV15; clone size: once; J gene: TRBJ1-5; D gene: TRBD1; CDR3 protein: CATSMGTENERPQHF; CDR3 DNA: TGTGCCACCAGCATGGGGACAGAAAATGAGCGGCCCCAGCATTTT
V gene: TRBV5-1; clone size: NA; J gene: TRBJ1-6; D gene: NA; CDR3 protein: CASSIGTEFKGVIIPLHF; CDR3 DNA: TGCGCCAGCAGCATCGGGACGGAGTTTAAGGGGGTGATAATACCCCTCCACTTT
V gene: TRBV19; clone size: NA; J gene: TRBJ1-5; D gene: NA; CDR3 protein: CASTPYWDTSNQPQHF; CDR3 DNA: TGTGCCAGTACCCCATACTGGGACACCTCCAATCAGCCCCAGCATTTT
V gene: TRBV7-9; clone size: NA; J gene: TRBJ1-2; D gene: NA; CDR3 protein: CASKGDGSNYGYTF; CDR3 DNA: TGTGCCAGCAAAGGCGACGGGTCTAACTATGGCTACACCTTC
V gene: TRBV30; clone size: NA; J gene: TRBJ2-1; D gene: NA; CDR3 protein: CAWTTGRPWDEQFF; CDR3 DNA: TGTGCCTGGACCACAGGCCGCCCTTGGGATGAGCAGTTCTTC
V gene: TRBV19; clone size: NA; J gene: TRBJ1-2; D gene: NA; CDR3 protein: CASSQPGTPMDYGYTF; CDR3 DNA: TGTGCCAGTAGCCAGCCCGGGACACCTATGGACTATGGCTACACCTTC
V gene: TRBV7-2; clone size: NA; J gene: TRBJ2-3; D gene: TRBD2; CDR3 protein: CASREGLAADTQYF; CDR3 DNA: TGTGCCAGCAGAGAAGGCCTAGCGGCAGATACGCAGTATTTT
V gene: TRBV18; clone size: NA; J gene: TRBJ1-1; D gene: TRBD1; CDR3 protein: CASSPQGGNTEAFF; CDR3 DNA: TGTGCCAGCTCACCCCAGGGGGGGAACACTGAAGCTTTCTTT
V gene: TRBV5-6; clone size: NA; J gene: TRBJ2-6; D gene: NA; CDR3 protein: CASSFGGGRANVLTF; CDR3 DNA: TGTGCCAGCAGCTTCGGGGGAGGCCGGGCCAACGTCCTGACTTTC
V gene: TRBV7-6; clone size: NA; J gene: TRBJ2-7; D gene: NA; CDR3 protein: CASSLGQGFSYEQYF; CDR3 DNA: TGTGCCAGCAGCTTAGGCCAGGGTTTCTCCTACGAGCAGTACTTC
V gene: TRBV6-5; clone size: NA; J gene: TRBJ2-7; D gene: TRBD2; CDR3 protein: CASSVAGGDEQYF; CDR3 DNA: TGTGCCAGCAGTGTTGCGGGGGGGGACGAGCAGTACTTC
V gene: TRBV11-1; clone size: NA; J gene: TRBJ2-1; D gene: NA; CDR3 protein: CASAPQADNEQFF; CDR3 DNA: TGTGCCAGCGCTCCCCAAGCGGACAATGAGCAGTTCTTC
V gene: TRBV29-1; clone size: few; J gene: TRBJ2-5; D gene: TRBD1; CDR3 protein: CSVERSGTGRRETQYF; CDR3 DNA: TGCAGCGTTGAAAGATCCGGGACAGGGCGAAGAGAGACCCAGTACTTC
V gene: TRBV2; clone size: NA; J gene: TRBJ1-4; D gene: NA; CDR3 protein: CASSQYRGTNEKLFF; CDR3 DNA: TGTGCCAGCAGCCAATACCGGGGAACTAATGAAAAACTGTTTTTT
V gene: TRBV19; clone size: NA; J gene: TRBJ1-5; D gene: NA; CDR3 protein: CARGRGNQPQHF; CDR3 DNA: TGTGCCAGAGGGAGGGGGAATCAGCCCCAGCATTTT
V gene: TRBV7-9; clone size: NA; J gene: TRBJ2-7; D gene: TRBD1; CDR3 protein: CASSPPYFHQGDEQYF; CDR3 DNA: TGTGCCAGCAGCCCCCCCTATTTCCACCAGGGGGACGAGCAGTACTTC
V gene: TRBV10-3; clone size: NA; J gene: TRBJ2-3; D gene: TRBD2; CDR3 protein: CAISELSGGVSQYF; CDR3 DNA: TGTGCCATCAGTGAATTGAGCGGGGGTGTATCGCAGTATTTT